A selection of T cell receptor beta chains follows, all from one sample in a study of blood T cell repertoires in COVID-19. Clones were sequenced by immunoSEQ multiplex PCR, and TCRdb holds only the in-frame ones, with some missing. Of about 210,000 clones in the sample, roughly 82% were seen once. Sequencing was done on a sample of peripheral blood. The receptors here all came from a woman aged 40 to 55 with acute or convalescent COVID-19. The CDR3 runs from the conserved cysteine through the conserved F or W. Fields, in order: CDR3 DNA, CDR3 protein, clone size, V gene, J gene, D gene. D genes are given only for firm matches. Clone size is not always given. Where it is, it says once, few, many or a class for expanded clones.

cdr3_nt: TGTGCCAGCAGTCCCGGGACAGGTCCTGGGGCCAACGTCCTGACTTTC; cdr3_aa: CASSPGTGPGANVLTF; clone_size: .; v_call: TRBV6-6; j_call: TRBJ2-6; d_call: TRBD1
cdr3_nt: TGTGCCAGCAGCCAAGCTCGAGCGGGGGAGGGCCCGGGGGAGACCCAGTACTTC; cdr3_aa: CASSQARAGEGPGETQYF; clone_size: .; v_call: TRBV3-1/TRBV3-2; j_call: TRBJ2-5; d_call: TRBD2
cdr3_nt: TGTGCCAGCTCAGGGGTGGAGACCCAGTACTTC; cdr3_aa: CASSGVETQYF; clone_size: .; v_call: TRBV7-9; j_call: TRBJ2-5; d_call: .
cdr3_nt: TGCGCCAGCAGGGGAGTGAGCTATGGCTACACCTTC; cdr3_aa: CASRGVSYGYTF; clone_size: .; v_call: TRBV5-1; j_call: TRBJ1-2; d_call: .
cdr3_nt: TGCGCCAGCAGCCAGGGCCAGGAAGCTTTCTTT; cdr3_aa: CASSQGQEAFF; clone_size: .; v_call: TRBV4-1; j_call: TRBJ1-1; d_call: .
cdr3_nt: TGCGCCAGCAGCTTGTCCCCTAGCGGGAACACCGGGGAGCTGTTTTTT; cdr3_aa: CASSLSPSGNTGELFF; clone_size: .; v_call: TRBV5-1; j_call: TRBJ2-2; d_call: TRBD2
cdr3_nt: TGTGCCAGCAGTGAAGGGGCCCGTACAGAAGCTTTCTTT; cdr3_aa: CASSEGARTEAFF; clone_size: once; v_call: TRBV6-1; j_call: TRBJ1-1; d_call: .
cdr3_nt: TGTGCCAGCAGTGCGAACCAGAACACTGAAGCTTTCTTT; cdr3_aa: CASSANQNTEAFF; clone_size: .; v_call: TRBV6-2/TRBV6-3; j_call: TRBJ1-1; d_call: .
cdr3_nt: TGTGCATCTGGCGGGGGCGATCCCCAAACTGAAGCTTTCTTT; cdr3_aa: CASGGGDPQTEAFF; clone_size: .; v_call: TRBV11-1; j_call: TRBJ1-1; d_call: .
cdr3_nt: TGTGCCAGTACCGACCGCCCTATCGCTCCTAGCGGGAGTGGAGATACGCAGTATTTT; cdr3_aa: CASTDRPIAPSGSGDTQYF; clone_size: .; v_call: TRBV19; j_call: TRBJ2-3; d_call: TRBD2
cdr3_nt: TGTGCCAGCAGCCAAAGGGGGGGTGAGCAGTTCTTC; cdr3_aa: CASSQRGGEQFF; clone_size: .; v_call: TRBV14; j_call: TRBJ2-1; d_call: .
cdr3_nt: TGTGCCAGCAGCCCCACCCCGGCCAGGGGGCATTTCTACGAGCAGTACTTC; cdr3_aa: CASSPTPARGHFYEQYF; clone_size: .; v_call: TRBV5-4; j_call: TRBJ2-7; d_call: TRBD1
cdr3_nt: TGTGCCAGCAGTCTGGACTCACAAAGCACAGATACGCAGTATTTT; cdr3_aa: CASSLDSQSTDTQYF; clone_size: .; v_call: TRBV6-5; j_call: TRBJ2-3; d_call: .
cdr3_nt: TGTGCCAGCAGCTCCAAAGGGGGGAACACTGAAGCTTTCTTT; cdr3_aa: CASSSKGGNTEAFF; clone_size: .; v_call: TRBV7-9; j_call: TRBJ1-1; d_call: .
cdr3_nt: TGTGCCAGCAGCTTAGCGCGAAGTCAGGGTGGTGGCTATGGCTACACCTTC; cdr3_aa: CASSLARSQGGGYGYTF; clone_size: .; v_call: TRBV7-8; j_call: TRBJ1-2; d_call: .
cdr3_nt: TGCGCCAGCAGCTTGGCCCAGGGGGGTGAGCAGTTCTTC; cdr3_aa: CASSLAQGGEQFF; clone_size: .; v_call: TRBV5-1; j_call: TRBJ2-1; d_call: .
cdr3_nt: TGCGCCAGCAGCCAAGATCGGGGTAGGGCCGGACAGGGAGATTATGGCTACACCTTC; cdr3_aa: CASSQDRGRAGQGDYGYTF; clone_size: .; v_call: TRBV4-3; j_call: TRBJ1-2; d_call: TRBD1
cdr3_nt: TGTGCCAGTAAGGCGAGGGGGAACACTAACTATGGCTACACCTTC; cdr3_aa: CASKARGNTNYGYTF; clone_size: .; v_call: TRBV19; j_call: TRBJ1-2; d_call: .
cdr3_nt: TGCGCCAGCAGCCCGACAGGATCTGGAAACACCATATATTTT; cdr3_aa: CASSPTGSGNTIYF; clone_size: .; v_call: TRBV5-1; j_call: TRBJ1-3; d_call: .
cdr3_nt: TGTGCCAGCAGTGAGGCAGGGGGCTATGGCTACACCTTC; cdr3_aa: CASSEAGGYGYTF; clone_size: .; v_call: TRBV6-1; j_call: TRBJ1-2; d_call: TRBD1
cdr3_nt: TGTGCCAGCAGCCGACCTACTAGCGGCGCGAACACCGGGGAGCTGTTTTTT; cdr3_aa: CASSRPTSGANTGELFF; clone_size: .; v_call: TRBV7-8; j_call: TRBJ2-2; d_call: TRBD2
cdr3_nt: TGCGCCAGCAGCCAAAACCGGGTTGGGATAGCGGGATTCTCCGGAGGGGGGGAGCTGTTTTTT; cdr3_aa: CASSQNRVGIAGFSGGGELFF; clone_size: few; v_call: TRBV4-3; j_call: TRBJ2-2; d_call: TRBD2
cdr3_nt: TGTGCCATCAGGGAAGGAGGCGTCAATGAGCAGTTCTTC; cdr3_aa: CAIREGGVNEQFF; clone_size: .; v_call: TRBV10-3; j_call: TRBJ2-1; d_call: .
cdr3_nt: TGTGCCAGTAGTATAGCCCGAGGTCGATACGAGCAGTACTTC; cdr3_aa: CASSIARGRYEQYF; clone_size: .; v_call: TRBV19; j_call: TRBJ2-7; d_call: .
cdr3_nt: TGTGCCAGCGACACGCCGAACACCGGGGAGCTGTTTTTT; cdr3_aa: CASDTPNTGELFF; clone_size: .; v_call: TRBV21-1; j_call: TRBJ2-2; d_call: .
cdr3_nt: TGCGCCAGCAGACCAGGCCAGGGCGGTAACACCGGGGAGCTGTTTTTT; cdr3_aa: CASRPGQGGNTGELFF; clone_size: once; v_call: TRBV5-1; j_call: TRBJ2-2; d_call: .
cdr3_nt: TGTGCCAGCAGCCCAGCGGGGGGCCTATCCTACGAGCAGTACTTC; cdr3_aa: CASSPAGGLSYEQYF; clone_size: few; v_call: TRBV6-5; j_call: TRBJ2-7; d_call: TRBD2
cdr3_nt: TGTGCCACCAGTGAGTCCGGGACAGGGGTTTCAGATACGCAGTATTTT; cdr3_aa: CATSESGTGVSDTQYF; clone_size: once; v_call: TRBV24-1; j_call: TRBJ2-3; d_call: TRBD1
cdr3_nt: TGTGCCAGCAGTCACGAGGTAACGATCATTGAAGCTTTCTTT; cdr3_aa: CASSHEVTIIEAFF; clone_size: .; v_call: TRBV7-9; j_call: TRBJ1-1; d_call: .
cdr3_nt: TGTGCCAGCAGCTTAGAGGCAGGGACTAGAGGAGATACGCAGTATTTT; cdr3_aa: CASSLEAGTRGDTQYF; clone_size: .; v_call: TRBV7-2; j_call: TRBJ2-3; d_call: TRBD2
cdr3_nt: TGTGCCAGTAGTAGGGGCGGACAAAGACAGGGTACAACTCAGCCCCAGCATTTT; cdr3_aa: CASSRGGQRQGTTQPQHF; clone_size: once; v_call: TRBV19; j_call: TRBJ1-5; d_call: TRBD1
cdr3_nt: TGTGCCAGCAGTTTATCTAGCGGGGTATCCTACGAGCAGTACTTC; cdr3_aa: CASSLSSGVSYEQYF; clone_size: .; v_call: TRBV27; j_call: TRBJ2-7; d_call: TRBD2
cdr3_nt: TGTGCCAGCAGCTGGGGTTCGGGGGGCAAAAACATTCAGTACTTC; cdr3_aa: CASSWGSGGKNIQYF; clone_size: .; v_call: TRBV7-2; j_call: TRBJ2-4; d_call: TRBD2
cdr3_nt: TGTGCCAGCAGTGACGGTAGCGGGGGAAGCACAGATACGCAGTATTTT; cdr3_aa: CASSDGSGGSTDTQYF; clone_size: .; v_call: TRBV6-4; j_call: TRBJ2-3; d_call: TRBD2
cdr3_nt: TGCGCCAGCAGCCCCCAAGGGGGACCGTACGAGCAGTACTTC; cdr3_aa: CASSPQGGPYEQYF; clone_size: .; v_call: TRBV5-1; j_call: TRBJ2-7; d_call: .
cdr3_nt: TGCGCCAGCAGCTTGGAGCCAGGGATGGGGGAAAAACTGTTTTTT; cdr3_aa: CASSLEPGMGEKLFF; clone_size: .; v_call: TRBV5-1; j_call: TRBJ1-4; d_call: .
cdr3_nt: TGTGCCAGCAGCTTAGTCCCCTCGGGAGCGTCTATCTACGAGCAGTACTTC; cdr3_aa: CASSLVPSGASIYEQYF; clone_size: .; v_call: TRBV7-2; j_call: TRBJ2-7; d_call: .
cdr3_nt: TGTGCCAGCAGTTCGGGACAGACTTCCTACGAGCAGTACTTC; cdr3_aa: CASSSGQTSYEQYF; clone_size: .; v_call: TRBV5-4; j_call: TRBJ2-7; d_call: TRBD1
cdr3_nt: TGTGCCAGCATCCTCGACAGGGGTGGCTATGGCTACACCTTC; cdr3_aa: CASILDRGGYGYTF; clone_size: .; v_call: TRBV6-5; j_call: TRBJ1-2; d_call: TRBD1
cdr3_nt: TGTGCCAGCAGCTTGGGGGCTAGCGGTGAGTTAAAAGGACAGTACTTC; cdr3_aa: CASSLGASGELKGQYF; clone_size: .; v_call: TRBV5-4; j_call: TRBJ2-7; d_call: TRBD2
cdr3_nt: TGTGCCAGCAGTTTACAGGGGCCGAATTCACCCCTCCACTTT; cdr3_aa: CASSLQGPNSPLHF; clone_size: .; v_call: TRBV27; j_call: TRBJ1-6; d_call: .
cdr3_nt: TGTGCCAGCAGCCGGCGACAGGAGTCCACCGGGGAGCTGTTTTTT; cdr3_aa: CASSRRQESTGELFF; clone_size: .; v_call: TRBV6-2/TRBV6-3; j_call: TRBJ2-2; d_call: .
cdr3_nt: TGCGCCAGCAGCTCCCCTAGCGGGGGGAACACCGGGGAGCTGTTTTTT; cdr3_aa: CASSSPSGGNTGELFF; clone_size: .; v_call: TRBV5-1; j_call: TRBJ2-2; d_call: TRBD2
cdr3_nt: TGTGCCAGCAGCGGCGACGGGACTAGCGGATTCTACACCGGGGAGCTGTTTTTT; cdr3_aa: CASSGDGTSGFYTGELFF; clone_size: few; v_call: TRBV9; j_call: TRBJ2-2; d_call: TRBD2
cdr3_nt: TGTGCCAGCACTACCTGTATAGAAAGGCGGCGCGAGGAAGCTTTCTTT; cdr3_aa: CASTTCIERRREEAFF; clone_size: few; v_call: TRBV6-4; j_call: TRBJ1-1; d_call: .
cdr3_nt: TGTGCCAGCAGCCTGTGGCTAGCGGGAGCCCAAGAGACCCAGTACTTC; cdr3_aa: CASSLWLAGAQETQYF; clone_size: .; v_call: TRBV14; j_call: TRBJ2-5; d_call: TRBD2
cdr3_nt: TGTGCCAGCAGCTACGACAGGACGGGCGGCTACACCTTC; cdr3_aa: CASSYDRTGGYTF; clone_size: .; v_call: TRBV5-6; j_call: TRBJ1-2; d_call: .
cdr3_nt: TGTGCCAGTAGTATACGTGGGGGAGGGACTTTTACAGATACGCAGTATTTT; cdr3_aa: CASSIRGGGTFTDTQYF; clone_size: .; v_call: TRBV19; j_call: TRBJ2-3; d_call: TRBD2
cdr3_nt: TGTGCCAGCTCACCACGAATGGAGGGGTGGGGGCAGTTCTTC; cdr3_aa: CASSPRMEGWGQFF; clone_size: few; v_call: TRBV18; j_call: TRBJ2-1; d_call: .
cdr3_nt: TGCGCCAGCAGCCAAGATATGTCCAGCACAGATACGCAGTATTTT; cdr3_aa: CASSQDMSSTDTQYF; clone_size: .; v_call: TRBV4-1; j_call: TRBJ2-3; d_call: .
cdr3_nt: TGCGCCAGCAGCCAAGAACAAGTTGGGGGGGACCACGAGCAGTACTTC; cdr3_aa: CASSQEQVGGDHEQYF; clone_size: .; v_call: TRBV4-3; j_call: TRBJ2-7; d_call: TRBD2
cdr3_nt: TGTGCCAGCAGCCGGGACAGGGAGACCCAGTACTTC; cdr3_aa: CASSRDRETQYF; clone_size: .; v_call: TRBV9; j_call: TRBJ2-5; d_call: TRBD1
cdr3_nt: TGCGCCAGCAGCTTGGGACAGAGGTTCAGCGAGCAGTACTTC; cdr3_aa: CASSLGQRFSEQYF; clone_size: .; v_call: TRBV5-1; j_call: TRBJ2-7; d_call: .
cdr3_nt: TGTGCCACCAGCGGGGAGAGGGACACTGAAGCTTTCTTT; cdr3_aa: CATSGERDTEAFF; clone_size: .; v_call: TRBV15; j_call: TRBJ1-1; d_call: .
cdr3_nt: TGTGCCAGTAGGACAGGGGGTAACACTGAAGCTTTCTTT; cdr3_aa: CASRTGGNTEAFF; clone_size: .; v_call: TRBV19; j_call: TRBJ1-1; d_call: TRBD1
cdr3_nt: TGCAGCGGGGAGTCCGGGCCTTCTGAGACCCAGTACTTC; cdr3_aa: CSGESGPSETQYF; clone_size: .; v_call: TRBV29-1; j_call: TRBJ2-5; d_call: .
cdr3_nt: TGTGCCAGCAGTTTTGGTCGGGATTTGGAACCTTTCTTT; cdr3_aa: CASSFGRDLEPFF; clone_size: .; v_call: TRBV12-3/TRBV12-4; j_call: TRBJ1-1; d_call: .
cdr3_nt: TGTGCCACCAGCAGAGAGAGGGGGTCCGGTTGGGGGCAGGACACCATATATTTT; cdr3_aa: CATSRERGSGWGQDTIYF; clone_size: .; v_call: TRBV15; j_call: TRBJ1-3; d_call: .
cdr3_nt: TGTGCCAGCAGTTTCCCCGGGAATGAGCAGTTCTTC; cdr3_aa: CASSFPGNEQFF; clone_size: .; v_call: TRBV27; j_call: TRBJ2-1; d_call: .
cdr3_nt: TGTGCCACCAGCAGAGATCAGGGTGCCGGGGAGCTGTTTTTT; cdr3_aa: CATSRDQGAGELFF; clone_size: .; v_call: TRBV15; j_call: TRBJ2-2; d_call: .